This T cell receptor (beta chain) comes out of a study of blood T cell repertoires in COVID-19. About the research overall: Acute and convalescent COVID-19 specimens originated in the United States, Italy and Spain.

Trimming took off 5 bases at V and 7 bases at J, with 26 bases between the two ends. CDR3 length equals 17 residues. Germline V gene sequence: CDR1 MNHEY, CDR2 SMNVEV (reference sequence). Produced via immunoSEQ multiplex PCR; TCRdb's table is partial and in-frame only. The sample shows about 100,000 clones, roughly 90% of them seen only once. The chain employs TRBV27 and TRBJ1-2; maybe TRBD1 (6 bases). The source is a man aged 55 to 70 with acute or convalescent COVID-19. The sequenced material came from peripheral blood. This CDR3 reads CASSPITGQNPPGGYTF. CDR3 sequence (DNA): TGTGCCAGCAGTCCTATAACAGGACAGAATCCACCTGGTGGCTACACCTTC.